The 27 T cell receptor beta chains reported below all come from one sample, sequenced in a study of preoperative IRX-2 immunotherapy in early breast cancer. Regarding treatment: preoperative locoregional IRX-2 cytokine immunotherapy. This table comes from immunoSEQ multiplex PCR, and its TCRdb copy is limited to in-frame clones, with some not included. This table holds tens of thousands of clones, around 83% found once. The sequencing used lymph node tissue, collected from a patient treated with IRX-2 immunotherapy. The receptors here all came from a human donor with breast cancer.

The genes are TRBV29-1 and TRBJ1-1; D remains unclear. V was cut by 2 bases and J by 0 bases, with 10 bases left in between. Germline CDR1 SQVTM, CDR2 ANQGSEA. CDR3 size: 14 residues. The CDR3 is CSVETGPMNTEAFF. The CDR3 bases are TGCAGCGTTGAAACCGGGCCCATGAACACTGAAGCTTTCTTT.

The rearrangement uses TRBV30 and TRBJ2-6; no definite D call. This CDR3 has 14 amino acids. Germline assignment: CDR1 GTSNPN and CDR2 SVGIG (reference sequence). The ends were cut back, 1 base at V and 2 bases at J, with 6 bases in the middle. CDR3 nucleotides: TGTGCCTGGAGTGCCGGAACTGGGGCCAACGTCCTGACTTTC. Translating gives CAWSAGTGANVLTF.

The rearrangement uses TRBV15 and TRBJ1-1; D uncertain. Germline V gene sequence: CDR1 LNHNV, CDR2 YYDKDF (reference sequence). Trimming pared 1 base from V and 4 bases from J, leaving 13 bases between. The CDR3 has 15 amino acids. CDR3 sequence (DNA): TGTGCCACCAGCAGAGGTACGGGCCGGGGCACTGAAGCTTTCTTT. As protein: CATSRGTGRGTEAFF. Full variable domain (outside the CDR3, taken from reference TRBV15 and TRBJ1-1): DAMVIQNPRYQVTQFGKPVTLSCSQTLNHNVMYWYQQKSSQAPKLLFHYYDKDFNNEADTPDNFQSRRPNTSFCFLDIRSPGLGDTAMYLCATSRGTGRGTEAFFGQGTRLTVV.

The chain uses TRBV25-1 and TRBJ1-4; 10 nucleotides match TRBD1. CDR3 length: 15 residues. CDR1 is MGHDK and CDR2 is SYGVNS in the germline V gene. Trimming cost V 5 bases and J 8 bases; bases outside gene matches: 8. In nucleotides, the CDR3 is TGTGCCAGCAGTAACCGACAGGGGGCAGGGGAAAAACTGTTTTTT. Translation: CASSNRQGAGEKLFF.

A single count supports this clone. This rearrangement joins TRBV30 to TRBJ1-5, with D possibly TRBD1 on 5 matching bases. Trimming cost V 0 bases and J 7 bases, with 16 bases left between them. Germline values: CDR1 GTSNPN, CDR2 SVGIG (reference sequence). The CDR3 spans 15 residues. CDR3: CAWSVGNGWGQPQHF. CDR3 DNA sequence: TGTGCCTGGAGTGTAGGGAATGGATGGGGCCAGCCCCAGCATTTT.

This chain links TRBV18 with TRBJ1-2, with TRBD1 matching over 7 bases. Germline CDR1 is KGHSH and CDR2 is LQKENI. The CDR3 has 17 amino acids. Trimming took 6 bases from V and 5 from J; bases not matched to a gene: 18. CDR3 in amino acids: CASSLENRGLRSYGYTF. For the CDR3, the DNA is TGTGCCAGCTCGCTAGAGAACAGGGGTTTGCGGTCGTATGGCTACACCTTC.

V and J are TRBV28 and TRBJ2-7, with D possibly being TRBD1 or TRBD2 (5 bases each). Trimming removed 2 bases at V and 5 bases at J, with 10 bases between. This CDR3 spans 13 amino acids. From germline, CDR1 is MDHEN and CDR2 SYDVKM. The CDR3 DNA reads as TGTGCCAGCAGTTTAGGTGGGACCAACGAGCAGTACTTC. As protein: CASSLGGTNEQYF. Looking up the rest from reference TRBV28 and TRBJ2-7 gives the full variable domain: DVKVTQSSRYLVKRTGEKVFLECVQDMDHENMFWYRQDPGLGLRLIYFSYDVKMKEKGDIPEGYSVSREKKERFSLILESASTNQTSMYLCASSLGGTNEQYFGPGTRLTVT.

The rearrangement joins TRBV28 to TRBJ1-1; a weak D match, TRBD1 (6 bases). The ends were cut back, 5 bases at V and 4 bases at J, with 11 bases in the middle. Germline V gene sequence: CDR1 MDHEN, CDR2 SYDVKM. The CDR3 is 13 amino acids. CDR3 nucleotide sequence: TGTGCCAGCAGTGCAGGGGTCCTCACTGAAGCTTTCTTT. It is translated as CASSAGVLTEAFF.

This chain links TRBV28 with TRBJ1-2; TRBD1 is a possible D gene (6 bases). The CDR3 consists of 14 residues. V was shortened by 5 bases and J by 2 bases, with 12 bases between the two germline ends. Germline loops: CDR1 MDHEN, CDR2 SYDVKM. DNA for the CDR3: TGTGCCAGCAGTGGGGGCCGCTGGAACTATGGCTACACCTTC. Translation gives CASSGGRWNYGYTF.

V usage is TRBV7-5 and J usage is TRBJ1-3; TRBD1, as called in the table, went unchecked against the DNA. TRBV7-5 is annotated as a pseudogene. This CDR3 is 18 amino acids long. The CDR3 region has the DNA TGTGCCAGCAGCCAAGGTCAGACCTTGCAGGGGGCTGGAAACACCATATATTTT. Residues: CASSQGQTLQGAGNTIYF.

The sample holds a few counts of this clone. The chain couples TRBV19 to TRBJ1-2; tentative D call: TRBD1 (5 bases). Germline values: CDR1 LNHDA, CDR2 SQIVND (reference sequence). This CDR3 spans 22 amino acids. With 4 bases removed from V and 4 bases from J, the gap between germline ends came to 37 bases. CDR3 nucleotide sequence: TGTGCCAGTAGTAAAAGAGGGGAGGATCTATGGCTACACCTTAGGAGGATCTATGGCTACACCTTC. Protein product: CASSKRGEDLWLHLRRIYGYTF.

The CDR3 is CASSLGGPNTEAFF. The CDR3 DNA is TGCGCCAGCAGCTTGGGAGGACCGAACACTGAAGCTTTCTTT. The rearrangement joins TRBV5-1 to TRBJ1-1; no reliable D call. Looked up from germline, CDR1 is SGHRS and CDR2 is YFSETQ. Trimming cost V 0 bases and J 1 base, with 7 bases left between them. CDR3 length: 14 amino acids.

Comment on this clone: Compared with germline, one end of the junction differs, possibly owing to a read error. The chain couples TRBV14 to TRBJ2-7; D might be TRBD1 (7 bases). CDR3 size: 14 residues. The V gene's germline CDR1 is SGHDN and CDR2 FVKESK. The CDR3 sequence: CASSQSGGSYEQYF. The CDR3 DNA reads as TGTGCCAGCAGCCAATCAGGGGGGTCCTACGAGCAGTACTTT.

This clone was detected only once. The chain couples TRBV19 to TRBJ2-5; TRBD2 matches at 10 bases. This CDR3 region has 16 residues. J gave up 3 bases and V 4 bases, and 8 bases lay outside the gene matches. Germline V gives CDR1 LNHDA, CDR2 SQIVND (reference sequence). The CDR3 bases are TGTGCCAGTAGTACCGTATACGGACTAGCGGAAGAGACCCAGTACTTC. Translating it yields CASSTVYGLAEETQYF.

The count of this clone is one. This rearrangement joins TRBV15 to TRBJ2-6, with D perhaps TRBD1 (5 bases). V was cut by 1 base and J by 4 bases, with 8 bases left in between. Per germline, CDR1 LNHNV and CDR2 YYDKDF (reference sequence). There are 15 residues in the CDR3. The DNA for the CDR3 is TGTGCCACCAGCAGAGGGGGCTCCGGGGCCAACGTCCTGACTTTC. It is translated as CATSRGGSGANVLTF.

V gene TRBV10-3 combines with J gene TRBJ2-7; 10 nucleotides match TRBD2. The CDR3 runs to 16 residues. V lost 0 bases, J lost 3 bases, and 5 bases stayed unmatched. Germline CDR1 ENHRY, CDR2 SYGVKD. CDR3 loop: CAISESTSGKHYEQYF. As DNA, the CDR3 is TGTGCCATCAGTGAGTCCACTAGCGGGAAACACTACGAGCAGTACTTC.

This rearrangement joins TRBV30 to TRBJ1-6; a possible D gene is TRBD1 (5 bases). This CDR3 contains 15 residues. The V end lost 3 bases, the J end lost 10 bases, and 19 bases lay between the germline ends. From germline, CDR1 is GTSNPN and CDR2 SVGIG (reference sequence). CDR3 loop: CAWSLLGGKRSPLHF. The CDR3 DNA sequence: TGTGCCTGGAGCCTGCTTGGGGGGAAACGGTCACCCCTCCACTTT. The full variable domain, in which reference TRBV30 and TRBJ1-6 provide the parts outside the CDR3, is SQTIHQWPATLVQPVGSPLSLECTVEGTSNPNLYWYRQAAGRGLQLLFYSVGIGQISSEVPQNLSASRPQDRQFILSSKKLLLSDSGFYLCAWSLLGGKRSPLHFGNGTRLTVT.

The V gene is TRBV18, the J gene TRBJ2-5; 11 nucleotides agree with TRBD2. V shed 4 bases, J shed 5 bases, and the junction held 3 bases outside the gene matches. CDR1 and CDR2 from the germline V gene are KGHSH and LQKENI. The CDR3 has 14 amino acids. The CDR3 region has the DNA TGTGCCAGCTCACTGACTAGCGGGGATGAGACCCAGTACTTC. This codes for CASSLTSGDETQYF. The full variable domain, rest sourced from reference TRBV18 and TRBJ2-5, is NAGVMQNPRHLVRRRGQEARLRCSPMKGHSHVYWYRQLPEEGLKFMVYLQKENIIDESGMPKERFSAEFPKEGPSILRIQQVVRGDSAAYFCASSLTSGDETQYFGPGTRLLVL.

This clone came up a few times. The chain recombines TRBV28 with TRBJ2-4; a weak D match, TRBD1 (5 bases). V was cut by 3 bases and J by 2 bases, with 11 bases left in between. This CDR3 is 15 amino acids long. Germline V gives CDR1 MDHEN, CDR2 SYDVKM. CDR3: CASSFNRGTKNIQYF. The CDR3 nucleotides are TGTGCCAGCAGTTTTAATAGGGGAACCAAAAACATTCAGTACTTC.

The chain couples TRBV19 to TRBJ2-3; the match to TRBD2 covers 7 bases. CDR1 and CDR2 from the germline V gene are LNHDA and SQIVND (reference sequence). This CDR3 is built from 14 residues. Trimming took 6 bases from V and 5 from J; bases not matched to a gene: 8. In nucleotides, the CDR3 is TGTGCCAGTAGAGCGGCTAGCGGCTTAGATACGCAGTATTTT. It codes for CASRAASGLDTQYF. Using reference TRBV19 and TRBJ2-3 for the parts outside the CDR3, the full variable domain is DGGITQSPKYLFRKEGQNVTLSCEQNLNHDAMYWYRQDPGQGLRLIYYSQIVNDFQKGDIAEGYSVSREKKESFPLTVTSAQKNPTAFYLCASRAASGLDTQYFGPGTRLTVL.

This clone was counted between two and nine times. The CDR3 is CASSYPKEHGGNSPLHF. In nucleotides, the CDR3 is TGTGCCAGCAGTTACCCAAAAGAACACGGTGGGAATTCACCCCTCCACTTT. This rearrangement joins TRBV6-8 to TRBJ1-6; D uncertain. CDR1 is MNHGY and CDR2 is SAAAGT in the germline V gene. V gave up 2 bases and J gave up 7 bases, with 18 bases separating them. This CDR3 has 17 residues.

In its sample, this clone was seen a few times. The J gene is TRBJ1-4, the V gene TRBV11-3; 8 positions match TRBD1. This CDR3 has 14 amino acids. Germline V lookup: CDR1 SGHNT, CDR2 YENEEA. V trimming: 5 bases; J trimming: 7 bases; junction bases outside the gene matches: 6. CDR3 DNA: TGTGCCAGCAGCGCGGACAGGGCGAGTGAAAAACTGTTTTTT. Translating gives CASSADRASEKLFF.

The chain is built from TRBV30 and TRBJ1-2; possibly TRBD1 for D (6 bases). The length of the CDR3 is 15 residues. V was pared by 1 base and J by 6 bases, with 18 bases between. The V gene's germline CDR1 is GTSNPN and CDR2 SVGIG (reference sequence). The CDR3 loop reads CAWSARPGGFNGYTF. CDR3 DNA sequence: TGTGCCTGGAGTGCCCGCCCCGGGGGCTTTAATGGCTACACCTTC.

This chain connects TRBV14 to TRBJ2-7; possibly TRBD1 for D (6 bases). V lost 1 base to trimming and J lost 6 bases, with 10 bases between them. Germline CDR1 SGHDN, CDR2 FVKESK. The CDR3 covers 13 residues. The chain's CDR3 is CASSQGTGFEQYF. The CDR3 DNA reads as TGTGCCAGCAGCCAAGGAACAGGGTTCGAGCAGTACTTC.

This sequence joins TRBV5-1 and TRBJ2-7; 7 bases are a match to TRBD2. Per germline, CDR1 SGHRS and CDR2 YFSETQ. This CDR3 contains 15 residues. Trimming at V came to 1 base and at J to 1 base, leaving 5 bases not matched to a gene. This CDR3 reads CASSLNSGSSYEQYF. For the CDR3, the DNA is TGCGCCAGCAGCTTGAATAGCGGGTCGTCCTACGAGCAGTACTTC. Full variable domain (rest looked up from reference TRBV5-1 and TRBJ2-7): KAGVTQTPRYLIKTRGQQVTLSCSPISGHRSVSWYQQTPGQGLQFLFEYFSETQRNKGNFPGRFSGRQFSNSRSEMNVSTLELGDSALYLCASSLNSGSSYEQYFGPGTRLTVT.

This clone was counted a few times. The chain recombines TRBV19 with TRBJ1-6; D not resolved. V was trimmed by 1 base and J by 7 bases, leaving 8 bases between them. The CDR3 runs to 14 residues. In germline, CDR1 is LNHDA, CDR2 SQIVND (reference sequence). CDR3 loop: CASSIAASNSPLHF. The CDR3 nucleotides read TGTGCCAGTAGTATAGCAGCGTCAAATTCACCCCTCCACTTT.

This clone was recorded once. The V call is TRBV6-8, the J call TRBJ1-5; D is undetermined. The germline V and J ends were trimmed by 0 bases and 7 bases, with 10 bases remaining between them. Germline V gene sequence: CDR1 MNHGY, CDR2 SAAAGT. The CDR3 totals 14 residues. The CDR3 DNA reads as TGTGCCAGCAGTTACTCGTTAGGTGGGCAGCCCCAGCATTTT. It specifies CASSYSLGGQPQHF.